This T cell receptor beta chain is drawn from a study of OX40 agonist ivuxolimab in advanced cancers. Overall study: As their treatment, patients were administered ivuxolimab, an agonistic anti-OX40 (CD134) antibody.

CDR1 and CDR2 from the germline V gene are SGHKS and YYEKEE (reference sequence). The CDR3 consists of 18 residues. Losses at the gene ends were 0 bases for V and 5 bases for J; bases not matched to a gene: 8. Profiled with immunoSEQ multiplex PCR; TCRdb holds only in-frame clones, not every one. The sample lists around 30,000 clones, approximately 86% occurring once. This clone has only a few counts. Sequencing was performed on CD4+ or CD8+ T cells sorted from blood, taken in a trial of the OX40 agonist ivuxolimab. The clonotype comes from an adult with an advanced solid tumor such as melanoma, head and neck, liver or kidney cancer. The chain carries TRBV5-5 and TRBJ2-1, with 13 nucleotides matching TRBD2. CDR3 sequence: CASSLVRTSGSDHNEQFF. CDR3 DNA: TGTGCCAGCAGCTTGGTCCGGACTAGCGGGAGCGATCACAATGAGCAGTTCTTC.